The source of this TCR beta chain is a study of human T cells and chemical hapten exposure. Looking at the study overall: Application of 0.01% DPC to the upper back was done by patch test, with a reading at 6 days. Variation in per-sample TCR yields came mainly from small pooled library volume differences.

Described time point: patch test 3, about 24 weeks after DPC sensitization. Treatment given: therapeutic diphenylcyclopropenone sensitization with weekly scalp DPC. This CDR3 contains 16 residues. Germline V CDR1 and CDR2: SQVTM, ANQGSEA. V was clipped by 1 base and J by 4 bases; unmatched bases: 10. MiXCR, applied by TCRdb to the RACE reads, yields one record per CDR3 protein. Of about 190,000 distinct CDR3 sequences detected, 20% to 25% appear once; the ten largest clones hold 2% to 2.5%. This chain joins TRBV29-1 and TRBJ2-1; TRBD2 matches 7 bases. The receptor comes from a woman in her 40s with alopecia areata. Some clones in this sample may be carry-over from other donors' samples. Sequences were derived from whole blood, sampled in connection with sensitization to the hapten diphenylcyclopropenone (DPC). The CDR3 region is CSVEGLAALPYNEQFF. The DNA for the CDR3 is TGCAGCGTTGAAGGTCTAGCGGCCCTACCATACAATGAGCAGTTCTTC.